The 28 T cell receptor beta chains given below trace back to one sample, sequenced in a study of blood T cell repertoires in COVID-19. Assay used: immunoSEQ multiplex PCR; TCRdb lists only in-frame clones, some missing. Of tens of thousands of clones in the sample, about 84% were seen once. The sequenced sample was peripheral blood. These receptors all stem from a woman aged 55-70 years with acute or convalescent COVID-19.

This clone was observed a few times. The CDR3 nucleotides are TGTGCCAGCAGCTTAGCGCCTAGCGGGGTGCAGTATTTT. Amino acid sequence: CASSLAPSGVQYF. V gene TRBV7-6 combines with J gene TRBJ2-3; 9 bases fit TRBD2. Germline V gene sequence: CDR1 SGHVS, CDR2 FNYEAQ. The CDR3 has 13 residues. V shed 0 bases and J 11 bases; nucleotides not matched to a gene: 3. Drawing the rest from reference TRBV7-6 and TRBJ2-3, the complete variable domain is GAGVSQSPRYKVTKRGQDVALRCDPISGHVSLYWYRQALGQGPEFLTYFNYEAQQDKSGLPNDRFSAERPEGSISTLTIQRTEQRDSAMYRCASSLAPSGVQYFGPGTRLTVL.

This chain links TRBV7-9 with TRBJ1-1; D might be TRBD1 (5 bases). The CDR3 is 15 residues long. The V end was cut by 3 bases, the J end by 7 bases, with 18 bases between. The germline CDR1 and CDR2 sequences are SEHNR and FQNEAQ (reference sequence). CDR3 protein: CASSLRGPGLREAFF. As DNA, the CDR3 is TGTGCCAGCAGCTTGCGGGGCCCGGGCTTGCGTGAAGCTTTCTTT.

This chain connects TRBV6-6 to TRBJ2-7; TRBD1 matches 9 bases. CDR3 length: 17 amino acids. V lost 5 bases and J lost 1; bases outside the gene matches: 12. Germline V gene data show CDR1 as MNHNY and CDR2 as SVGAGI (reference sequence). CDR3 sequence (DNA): TGTGCCAGCAGTCCTAAAGGTTGGGGACAGGGATCCTACGAGCAGTACTTC. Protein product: CASSPKGWGQGSYEQYF.

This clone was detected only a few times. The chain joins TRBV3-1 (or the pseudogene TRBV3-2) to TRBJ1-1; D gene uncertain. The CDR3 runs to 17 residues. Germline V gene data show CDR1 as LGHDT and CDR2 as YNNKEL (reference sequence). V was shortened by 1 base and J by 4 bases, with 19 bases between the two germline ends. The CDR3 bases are TGTGCCAGCAGCCAAGGGGCGAGTTTACGTCTTGGCACTGAAGCTTTCTTT. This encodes CASSQGASLRLGTEAFF.

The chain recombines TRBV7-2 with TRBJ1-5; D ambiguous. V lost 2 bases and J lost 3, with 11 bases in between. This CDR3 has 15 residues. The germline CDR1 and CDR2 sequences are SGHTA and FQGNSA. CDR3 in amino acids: CASSLWRGFNQPQHF. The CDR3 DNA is TGTGCCAGCAGCTTATGGCGGGGTTTCAATCAGCCCCAGCATTTT.

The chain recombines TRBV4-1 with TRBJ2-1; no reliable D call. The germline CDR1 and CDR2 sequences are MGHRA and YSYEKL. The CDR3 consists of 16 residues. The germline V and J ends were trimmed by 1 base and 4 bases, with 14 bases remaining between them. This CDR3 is CASSQVLETGYNEQFF. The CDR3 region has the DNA TGCGCCAGCAGCCAAGTGTTAGAGACTGGGTACAATGAGCAGTTCTTC.

CDR3 protein: CASTKDSSNQPQHF. CDR3 sequence (DNA): TGTGCCAGCACAAAGGACAGTAGCAATCAGCCCCAGCATTTT. The chain carries TRBV2 and TRBJ1-5, with D tentatively TRBD1 (6 bases). Trimming left V 7 bases short and J 0 bases short, with 10 bases between. CDR1 is SNHLY and CDR2 is FYNNEI in the germline V gene. There are 14 residues in the CDR3.

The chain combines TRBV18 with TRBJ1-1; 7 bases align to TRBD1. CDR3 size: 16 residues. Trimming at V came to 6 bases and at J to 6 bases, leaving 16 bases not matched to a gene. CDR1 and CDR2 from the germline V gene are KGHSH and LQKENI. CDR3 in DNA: TGTGCCAGCTCCGAACTGACAGGGCCCACCTGGGCTGAAGCTTTCTTT. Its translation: CASSELTGPTWAEAFF.

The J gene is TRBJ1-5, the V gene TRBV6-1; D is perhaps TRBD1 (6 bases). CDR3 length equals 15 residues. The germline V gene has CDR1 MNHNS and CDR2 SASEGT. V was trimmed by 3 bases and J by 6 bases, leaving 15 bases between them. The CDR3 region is CASSEGHLPRQPQHF. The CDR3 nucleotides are TGTGCCAGCAGTGAGGGACACCTCCCGCGTCAGCCCCAGCATTTT.

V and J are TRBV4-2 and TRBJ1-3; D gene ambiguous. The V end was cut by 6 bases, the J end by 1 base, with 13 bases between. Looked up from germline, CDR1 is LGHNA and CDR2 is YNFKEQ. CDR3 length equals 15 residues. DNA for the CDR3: TGTGCCAGCAGAGCCGACACGACGTCTGGAAACACCATATATTTT. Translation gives CASRADTTSGNTIYF.

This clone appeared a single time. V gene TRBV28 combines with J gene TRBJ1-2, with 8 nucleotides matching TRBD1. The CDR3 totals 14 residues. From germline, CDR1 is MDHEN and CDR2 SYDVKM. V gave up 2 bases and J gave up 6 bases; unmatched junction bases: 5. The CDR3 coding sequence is TGTGCCAGCAGTTTACTCTCACAGGGGGATGGCTACACCTTC. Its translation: CASSLLSQGDGYTF.

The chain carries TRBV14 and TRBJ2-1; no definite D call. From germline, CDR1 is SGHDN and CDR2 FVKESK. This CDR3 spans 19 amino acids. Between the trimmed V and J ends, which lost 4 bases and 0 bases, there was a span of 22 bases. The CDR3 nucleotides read TGTGCCAGCAGCCCTTATGATGTGACTTGGAAGAGCTCCTACAATGAGCAGTTCTTC. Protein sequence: CASSPYDVTWKSSYNEQFF.

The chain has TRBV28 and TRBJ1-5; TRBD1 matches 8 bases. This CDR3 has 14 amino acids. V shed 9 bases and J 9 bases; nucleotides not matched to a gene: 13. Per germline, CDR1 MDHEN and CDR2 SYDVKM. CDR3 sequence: CASRAGQATLPQHF. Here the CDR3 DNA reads TGTGCCAGTAGGGCGGGACAGGCGACTTTGCCCCAGCATTTT. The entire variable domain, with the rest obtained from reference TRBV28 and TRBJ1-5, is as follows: DVKVTQSSRYLVKRTGEKVFLECVQDMDHENMFWYRQDPGLGLRLIYFSYDVKMKEKGDIPEGYSVSREKKERFSLILESASTNQTSMYLCASRAGQATLPQHFGDGTRLSIL.

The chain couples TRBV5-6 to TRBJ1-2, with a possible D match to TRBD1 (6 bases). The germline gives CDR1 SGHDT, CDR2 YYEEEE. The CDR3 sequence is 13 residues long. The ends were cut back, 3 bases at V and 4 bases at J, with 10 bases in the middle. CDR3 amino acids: CASSSTGTYGYTF. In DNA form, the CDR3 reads TGTGCCAGCAGCTCCACAGGGACCTATGGCTACACCTTC.

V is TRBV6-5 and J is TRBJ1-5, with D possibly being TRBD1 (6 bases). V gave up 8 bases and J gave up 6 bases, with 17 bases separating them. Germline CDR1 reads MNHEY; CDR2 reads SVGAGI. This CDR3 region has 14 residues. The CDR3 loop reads CASRPQGNGQPQHF. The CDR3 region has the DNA TGTGCCAGCCGACCCCAGGGGAATGGTCAGCCCCAGCATTTT.

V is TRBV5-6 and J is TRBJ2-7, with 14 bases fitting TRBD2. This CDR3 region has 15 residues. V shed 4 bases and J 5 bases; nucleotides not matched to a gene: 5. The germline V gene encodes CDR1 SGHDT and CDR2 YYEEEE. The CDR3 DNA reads TGTGCCAGCAGCCCCGGGGGACTAGCGGGGGACGAGCAGTACTTC. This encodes CASSPGGLAGDEQYF.

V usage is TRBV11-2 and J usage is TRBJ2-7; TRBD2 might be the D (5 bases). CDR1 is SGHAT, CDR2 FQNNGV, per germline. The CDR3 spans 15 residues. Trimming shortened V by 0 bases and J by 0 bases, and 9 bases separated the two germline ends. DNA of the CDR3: TGTGCCAGCAGCTTAGACTGGAGGAGCTCCTACGAGCAGTACTTC. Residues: CASSLDWRSSYEQYF.

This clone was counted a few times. CDR3 residues: CASSLVGLRNEQFF. The CDR3 DNA reads as TGTGCCAGCAGCTTAGTTGGCCTCCGCAATGAGCAGTTCTTC. V usage is TRBV7-2 and J usage is TRBJ2-1; the D is unclear. The length of the CDR3 is 14 residues. Trimming shortened V by 1 base and J by 6 bases, and 10 bases separated the two germline ends. Germline V CDR1 and CDR2: SGHTA, FQGNSA. Complete variable domain (other parts from reference TRBV7-2 and TRBJ2-1): GAGVSQSPSNKVTEKGKDVELRCDPISGHTALYWYRQSLGQGLEFLIYFQGNSAPDKSGLPSDRFSAERTGGSVSTLTIQRTQQEDSAVYLCASSLVGLRNEQFFGPGTRLTVL.

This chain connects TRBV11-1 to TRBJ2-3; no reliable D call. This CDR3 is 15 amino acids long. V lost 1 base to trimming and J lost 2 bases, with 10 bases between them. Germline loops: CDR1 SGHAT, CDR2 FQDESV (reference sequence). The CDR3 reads CASSLGGMYTDTQYF. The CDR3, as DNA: TGTGCCAGCAGCTTAGGCGGAATGTACACAGATACGCAGTATTTT.

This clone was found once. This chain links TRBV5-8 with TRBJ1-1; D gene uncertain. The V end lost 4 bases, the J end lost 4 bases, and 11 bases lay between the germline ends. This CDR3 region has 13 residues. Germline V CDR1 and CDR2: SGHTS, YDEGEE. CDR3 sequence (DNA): TGTGCCAGCAGCCTGGGAGCCGCCACTGAAGCTTTCTTT. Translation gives CASSLGAATEAFF.

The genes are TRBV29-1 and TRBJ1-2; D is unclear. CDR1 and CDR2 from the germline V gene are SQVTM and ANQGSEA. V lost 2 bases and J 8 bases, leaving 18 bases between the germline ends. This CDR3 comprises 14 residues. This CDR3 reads CSVELAEVLYGYTF. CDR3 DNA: TGCAGCGTTGAATTAGCCGAAGTCCTCTACGGCTACACCTTC. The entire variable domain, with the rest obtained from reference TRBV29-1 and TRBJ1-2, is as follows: SAVISQKPSRDICQRGTSLTIQCQVDSQVTMMFWYRQQPGQSLTLIATANQGSEATYESGFVIDKFPISRPNLTFSTLTVSNMSPEDSSIYLCSVELAEVLYGYTFGSGTRLTVV.

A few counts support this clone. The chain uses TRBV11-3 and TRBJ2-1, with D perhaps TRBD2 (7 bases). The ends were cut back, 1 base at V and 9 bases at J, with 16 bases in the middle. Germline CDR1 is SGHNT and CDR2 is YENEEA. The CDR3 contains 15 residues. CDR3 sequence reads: CASSLVPSGGGEQFF. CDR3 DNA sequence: TGTGCCAGCAGCTTAGTCCCTAGCGGAGGGGGTGAGCAGTTCTTC.

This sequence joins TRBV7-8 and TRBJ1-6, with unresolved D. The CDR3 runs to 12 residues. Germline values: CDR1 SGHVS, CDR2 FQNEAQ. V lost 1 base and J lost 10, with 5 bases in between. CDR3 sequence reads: CASSLVRSPLHF. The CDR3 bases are TGTGCCAGCAGCTTAGTGAGGTCACCCCTCCACTTT.

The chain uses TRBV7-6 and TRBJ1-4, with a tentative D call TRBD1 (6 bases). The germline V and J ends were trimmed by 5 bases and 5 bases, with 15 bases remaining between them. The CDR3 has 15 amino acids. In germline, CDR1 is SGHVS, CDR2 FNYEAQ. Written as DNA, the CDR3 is TGTGCCAGCAGCGCTGGACAGAGGCAAAATGAAAAACTGTTTTTT. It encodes CASSAGQRQNEKLFF.

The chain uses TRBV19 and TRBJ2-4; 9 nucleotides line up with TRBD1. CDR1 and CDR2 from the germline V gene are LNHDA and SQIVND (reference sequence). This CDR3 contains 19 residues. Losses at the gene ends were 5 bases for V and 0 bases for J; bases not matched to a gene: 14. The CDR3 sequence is CASSSYSGQGFQAKNIQYF. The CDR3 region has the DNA TGTGCCAGTAGTTCCTATTCGGGACAGGGTTTTCAAGCCAAAAACATTCAGTACTTC.

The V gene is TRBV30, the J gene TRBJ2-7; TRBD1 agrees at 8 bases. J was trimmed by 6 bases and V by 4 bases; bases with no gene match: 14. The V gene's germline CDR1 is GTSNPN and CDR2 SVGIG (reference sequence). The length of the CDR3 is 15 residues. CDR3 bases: TGTGCCTGGAAATCCCGTCCCGGGACAGGTTCCGAGCAGTACTTC. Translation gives CAWKSRPGTGSEQYF.

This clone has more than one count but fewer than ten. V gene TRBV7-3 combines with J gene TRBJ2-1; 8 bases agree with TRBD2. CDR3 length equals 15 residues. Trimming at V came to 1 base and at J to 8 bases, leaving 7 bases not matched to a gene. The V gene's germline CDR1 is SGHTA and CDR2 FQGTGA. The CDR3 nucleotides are TGTGCCAGCAGCTTAATAAGCGGGAGTCAGGATGAGCAGTTCTTC. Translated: CASSLISGSQDEQFF.

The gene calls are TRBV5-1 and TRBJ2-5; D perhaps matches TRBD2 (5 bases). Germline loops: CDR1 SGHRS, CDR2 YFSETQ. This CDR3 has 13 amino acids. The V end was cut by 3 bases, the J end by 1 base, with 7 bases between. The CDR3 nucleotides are TGCGCCAGCAGCTCCGCGGGCCAAGAGACCCAGTACTTC. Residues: CASSSAGQETQYF.